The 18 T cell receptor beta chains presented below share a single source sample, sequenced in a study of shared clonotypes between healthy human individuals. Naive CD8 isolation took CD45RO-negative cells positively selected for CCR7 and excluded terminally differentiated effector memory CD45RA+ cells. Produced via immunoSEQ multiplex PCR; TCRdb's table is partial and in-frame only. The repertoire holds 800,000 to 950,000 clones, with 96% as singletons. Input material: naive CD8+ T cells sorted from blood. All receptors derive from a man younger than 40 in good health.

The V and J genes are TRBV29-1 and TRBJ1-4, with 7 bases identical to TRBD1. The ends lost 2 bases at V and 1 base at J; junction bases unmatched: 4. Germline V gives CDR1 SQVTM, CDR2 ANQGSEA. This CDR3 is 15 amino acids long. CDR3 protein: CSVEPRQGTNEKLFF. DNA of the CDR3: TGCAGCGTTGAACCCCGACAGGGAACTAATGAAAAACTGTTTTTT.

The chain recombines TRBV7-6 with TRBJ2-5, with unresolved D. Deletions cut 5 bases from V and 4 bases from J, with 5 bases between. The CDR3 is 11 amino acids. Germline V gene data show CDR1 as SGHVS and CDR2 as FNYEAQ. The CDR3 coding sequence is TGTGCCAGCAGCCAGGCAGAGACCCAGTACTTC. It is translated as CASSQAETQYF.

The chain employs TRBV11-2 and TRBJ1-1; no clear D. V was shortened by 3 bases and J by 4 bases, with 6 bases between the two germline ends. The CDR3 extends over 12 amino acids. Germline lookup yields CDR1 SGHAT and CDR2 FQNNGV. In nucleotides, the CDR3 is TGTGCCAGCAGCTTTGTGGGCACTGAAGCTTTCTTT. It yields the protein CASSFVGTEAFF.

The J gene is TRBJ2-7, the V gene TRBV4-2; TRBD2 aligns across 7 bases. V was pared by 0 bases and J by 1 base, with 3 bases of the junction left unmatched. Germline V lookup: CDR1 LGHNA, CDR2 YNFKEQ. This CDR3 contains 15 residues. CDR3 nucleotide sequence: TGTGCCAGCAGCCAAGAAGGGACTACATCCTACGAGCAGTACTTC. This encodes CASSQEGTTSYEQYF.

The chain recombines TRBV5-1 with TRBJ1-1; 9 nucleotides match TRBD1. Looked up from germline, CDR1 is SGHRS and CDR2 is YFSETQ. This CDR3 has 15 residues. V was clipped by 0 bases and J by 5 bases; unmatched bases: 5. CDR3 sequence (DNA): TGCGCCAGCAGCTTGGCCCTGACAGGGGGAACTGAAGCTTTCTTT. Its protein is CASSLALTGGTEAFF.

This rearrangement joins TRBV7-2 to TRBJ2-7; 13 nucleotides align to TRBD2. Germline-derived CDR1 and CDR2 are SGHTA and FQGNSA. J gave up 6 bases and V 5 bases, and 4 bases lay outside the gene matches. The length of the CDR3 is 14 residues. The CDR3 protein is CASSRTSGSIEQYF. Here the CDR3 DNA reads TGTGCCAGCAGCCGGACTAGCGGGAGTATCGAGCAGTACTTC.

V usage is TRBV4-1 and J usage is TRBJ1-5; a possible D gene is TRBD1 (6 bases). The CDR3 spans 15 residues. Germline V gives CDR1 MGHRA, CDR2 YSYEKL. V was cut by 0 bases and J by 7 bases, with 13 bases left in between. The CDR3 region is CASSQDPGASQPQHF. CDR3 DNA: TGCGCCAGCAGCCAAGATCCGGGGGCCTCGCAGCCCCAGCATTTT.

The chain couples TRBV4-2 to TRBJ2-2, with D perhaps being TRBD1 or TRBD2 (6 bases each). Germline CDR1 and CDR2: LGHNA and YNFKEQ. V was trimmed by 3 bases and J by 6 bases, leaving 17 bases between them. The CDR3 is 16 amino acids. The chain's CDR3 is CASSQKLGGNPGELFF. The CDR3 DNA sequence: TGTGCCAGCAGCCAGAAACTGGGGGGCAATCCCGGGGAGCTGTTTTTT.

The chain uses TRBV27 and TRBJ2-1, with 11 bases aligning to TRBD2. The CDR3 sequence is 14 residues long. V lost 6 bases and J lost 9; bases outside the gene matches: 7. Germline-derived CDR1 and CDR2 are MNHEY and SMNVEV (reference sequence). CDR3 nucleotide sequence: TGTGCCAGCAGCCACCGACTAGCGGGACTTGAGCAGTTCTTC. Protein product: CASSHRLAGLEQFF.

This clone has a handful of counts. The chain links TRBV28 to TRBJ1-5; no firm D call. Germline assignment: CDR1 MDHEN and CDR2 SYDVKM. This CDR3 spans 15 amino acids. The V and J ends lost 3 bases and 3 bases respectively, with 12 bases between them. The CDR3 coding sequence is TGTGCCAGCAGTTTTATGGGTCAGGCCAATCAGCCCCAGCATTTT. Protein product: CASSFMGQANQPQHF.

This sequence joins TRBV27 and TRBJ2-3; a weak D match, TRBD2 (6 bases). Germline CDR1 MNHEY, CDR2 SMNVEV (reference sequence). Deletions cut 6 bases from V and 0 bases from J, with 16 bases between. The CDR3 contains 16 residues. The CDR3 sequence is CASRRPGLTSTDTQYF. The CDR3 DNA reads TGTGCCAGCAGACGACCGGGACTCACTAGCACAGATACGCAGTATTTT.

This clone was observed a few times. Here the CDR3 reads CASSYSFTDTQYF. CDR3 nucleotides: TGTGCCAGCAGTTACTCATTCACAGATACGCAGTATTTT. This chain links TRBV6-5 with TRBJ2-3, with unresolved D. The CDR3 consists of 13 residues. V lost 0 bases and J 2 bases, leaving 3 bases between the germline ends. CDR1 and CDR2 from the germline V gene are MNHEY and SVGAGI.

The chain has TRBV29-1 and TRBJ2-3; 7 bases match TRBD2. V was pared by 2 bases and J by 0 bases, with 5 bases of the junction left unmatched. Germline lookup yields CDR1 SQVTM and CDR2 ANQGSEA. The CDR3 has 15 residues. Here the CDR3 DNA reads TGCAGCGTTGAAAGGGTAGCGGGTAGCACAGATACGCAGTATTTT. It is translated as CSVERVAGSTDTQYF.

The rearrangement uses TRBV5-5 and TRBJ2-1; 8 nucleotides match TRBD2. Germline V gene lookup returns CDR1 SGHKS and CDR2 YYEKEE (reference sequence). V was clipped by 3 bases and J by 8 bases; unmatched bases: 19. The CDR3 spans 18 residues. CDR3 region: CASSWSPREGLVVDEQFF. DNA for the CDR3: TGTGCCAGCAGCTGGTCCCCCCGCGAGGGACTAGTAGTCGATGAGCAGTTCTTC.

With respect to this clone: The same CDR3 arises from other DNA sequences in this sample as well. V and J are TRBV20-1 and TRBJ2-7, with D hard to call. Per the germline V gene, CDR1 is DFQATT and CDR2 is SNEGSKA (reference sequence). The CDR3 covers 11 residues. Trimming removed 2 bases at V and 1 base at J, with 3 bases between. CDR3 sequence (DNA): TGCAGTGCTAGACAATCCTACGAGCAGTACTTC. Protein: CSARQSYEQYF.

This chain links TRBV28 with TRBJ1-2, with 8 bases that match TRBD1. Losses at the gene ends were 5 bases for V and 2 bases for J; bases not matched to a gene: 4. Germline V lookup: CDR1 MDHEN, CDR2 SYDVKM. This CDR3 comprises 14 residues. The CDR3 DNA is TGTGCCAGCAGTCTGAGGACAGGGAACTATGGCTACACCTTC. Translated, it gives CASSLRTGNYGYTF.

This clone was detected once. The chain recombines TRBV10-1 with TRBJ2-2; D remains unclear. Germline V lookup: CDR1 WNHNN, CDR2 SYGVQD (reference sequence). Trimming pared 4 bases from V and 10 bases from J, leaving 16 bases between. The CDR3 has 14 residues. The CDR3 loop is CASSGSVIPEELFF. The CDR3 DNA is TGCGCCAGCAGTGGGTCAGTGATTCCCGAGGAGCTGTTTTTT.

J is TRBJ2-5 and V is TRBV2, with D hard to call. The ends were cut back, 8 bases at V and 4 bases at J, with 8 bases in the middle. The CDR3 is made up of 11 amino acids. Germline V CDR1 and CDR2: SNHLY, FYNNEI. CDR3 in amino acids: CASLVGETQYF. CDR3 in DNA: TGTGCCAGCTTGGTAGGAGAGACCCAGTACTTC.